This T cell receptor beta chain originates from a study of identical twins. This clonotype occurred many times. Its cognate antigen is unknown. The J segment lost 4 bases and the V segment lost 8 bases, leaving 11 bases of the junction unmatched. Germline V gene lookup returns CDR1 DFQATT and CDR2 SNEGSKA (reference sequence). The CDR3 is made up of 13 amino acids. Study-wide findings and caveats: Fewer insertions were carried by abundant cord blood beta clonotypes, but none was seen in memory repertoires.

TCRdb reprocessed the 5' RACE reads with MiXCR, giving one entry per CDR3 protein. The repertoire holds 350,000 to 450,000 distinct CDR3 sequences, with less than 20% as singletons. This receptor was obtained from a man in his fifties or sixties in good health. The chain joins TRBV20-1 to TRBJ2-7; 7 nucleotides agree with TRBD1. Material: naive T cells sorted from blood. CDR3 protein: CSTGETPLYEQYF. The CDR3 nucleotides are TGCAGTACAGGGGAGACCCCGCTGTACGAGCAGTACTTC.